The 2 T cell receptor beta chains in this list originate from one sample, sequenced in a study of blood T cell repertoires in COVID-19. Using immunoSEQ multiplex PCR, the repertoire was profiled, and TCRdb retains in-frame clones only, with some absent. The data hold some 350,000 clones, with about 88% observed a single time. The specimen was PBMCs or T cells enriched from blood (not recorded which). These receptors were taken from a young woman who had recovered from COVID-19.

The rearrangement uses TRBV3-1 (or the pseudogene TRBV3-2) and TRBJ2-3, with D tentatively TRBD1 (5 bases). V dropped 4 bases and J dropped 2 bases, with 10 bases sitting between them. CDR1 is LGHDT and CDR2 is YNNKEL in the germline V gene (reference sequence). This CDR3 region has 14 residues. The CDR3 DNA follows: TGTGCCAGCAGCCTCTCCAGGGTCACAGATACGCAGTATTTT. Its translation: CASSLSRVTDTQYF.

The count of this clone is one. CDR3 in DNA: TGTGCCACCAGCATCATACTCGGGACGACAGGACGGGTCGAAGCTTTCTTT. Amino acids: CATSIILGTTGRVEAFF. This chain connects TRBV15 to TRBJ1-1, with D perhaps matching TRBD1 (6 bases). The CDR3 loop spans 17 amino acids. Germline V gene data show CDR1 as LNHNV and CDR2 as YYDKDF (reference sequence). The ends were cut back, 4 bases at V and 8 bases at J, with 26 bases in the middle.